This T cell receptor (beta chain) was sequenced during a study of blood T cells in healthy people across ages. Study summary: For every two T cells, template switching captured about one barcoded beta molecule.

CDR3 length: 14 amino acids. In germline, CDR1 is KGHDR, CDR2 SFDVKD. Comments on this clonotype: The junction shows a germline mismatch at one end, possibly a read error.

Sample-barcoded 5' priming and a J-beta primer mix drove a second PCR of about 6 to 11 cycles. TCRdb ran MiXCR on the 5' RACE reads and lists one entry per CDR3 protein. The sample includes about a million distinct CDR3 sequences, approximately 49% of them seen just once. The chain employs TRBV24-1 and TRBJ2-5; D may correspond to TRBD1 or TRBD2 (5 bases each). The J call may not be correct, given that the DNA end is closer to TRBJ2-7. Sequenced: blood. This receptor was obtained from a man aged 25-40 years in good health. Written as DNA, the CDR3 is TGTGCCGCCAGTGATTCCGAGGGCAGGGACGAGCAGTACTTC. It encodes CAASDSEGRDEQYF.